This record concerns one T cell receptor (beta chain) sequence. Its antigen is not known. The CDR3 runs 15 residues. Germline-derived CDR1 and CDR2 are GTSNPN and SVGIG (reference sequence). V lost 4 bases and J lost 5, with 19 bases in between. This entry comes from a study of T cells in Graves' hyperthyroidism and ophthalmopathy. Findings and limits, study-wide: Researchers found most expanded thyroid clonotypes above 0.001 in blood as well.

Not enrolled were patients with uncontrolled infection, other autoimmune disease, pregnancy or lactation. Fresh peripheral blood, more than 9 ml, yielded the PBMCs. Amplified regions were TCR beta CDR3 sequences from RNA transcripts. The study used the HTBI primer set for a first-round RT-PCR of the TCR CDR3. Using its own MiXCR run on the multiplex PCR reads, TCRdb lists one record per CDR3 protein. Of roughly 35,000 distinct CDR3 sequences in the sample, 52% are singletons; the top ten hold about 25%. This TCR derives from a woman aged 40 to 50 with Graves' ophthalmopathy. The genes are TRBV30 and TRBJ2-3; no clear D. Source material: blood. This CDR3 reads CAWNMAAGVGDTQYF. The CDR3 DNA reads as TGTGCCTGGAATATGGCGGCCGGAGTCGGAGATACGCAGTATTTT.